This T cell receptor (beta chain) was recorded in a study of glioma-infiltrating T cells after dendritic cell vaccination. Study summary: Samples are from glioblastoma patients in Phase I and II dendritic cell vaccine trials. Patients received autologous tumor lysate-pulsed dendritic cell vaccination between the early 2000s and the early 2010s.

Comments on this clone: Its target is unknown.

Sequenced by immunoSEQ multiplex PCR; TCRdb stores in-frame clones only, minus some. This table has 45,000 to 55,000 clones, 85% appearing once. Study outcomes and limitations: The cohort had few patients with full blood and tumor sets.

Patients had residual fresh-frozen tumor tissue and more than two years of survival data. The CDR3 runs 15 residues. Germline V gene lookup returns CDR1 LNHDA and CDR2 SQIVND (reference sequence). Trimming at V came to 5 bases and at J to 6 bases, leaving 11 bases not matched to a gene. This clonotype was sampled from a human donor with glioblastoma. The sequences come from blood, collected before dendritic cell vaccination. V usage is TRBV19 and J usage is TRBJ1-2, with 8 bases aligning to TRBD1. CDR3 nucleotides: TGTGCCAGTAGTTCGGACAGGGACTTTGTCAATGGCTACACCTTC. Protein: CASSSDRDFVNGYTF.